Sequencing of this T cell receptor (beta chain) was carried out in a study of monozygotic twins with inflammatory bowel disease. Points from the study as a whole: Support was lacking for any single strong IBD-associated signal or clonotype.

TCRdb reprocessed the 5' RACE reads, with one entry per CDR3 protein and no DNA. The sample table includes approximately 400,000 distinct CDR3 sequences. The CDR3 extends over 13 amino acids. Germline values: CDR1 SGHRS, CDR2 YFSETQ. As concerns this clonotype: Antigen: not known.

Sequenced material: blood. The sequence was obtained from a human donor with ulcerative colitis or Crohn's disease, or a healthy co-twin of an affected twin (not recorded which). This rearrangement joins TRBV5-1 to TRBJ2-7; the TRBD1 assignment by TCRdb is unverifiable without DNA. CDR3 sequence: CASSIRQGDEQYF.